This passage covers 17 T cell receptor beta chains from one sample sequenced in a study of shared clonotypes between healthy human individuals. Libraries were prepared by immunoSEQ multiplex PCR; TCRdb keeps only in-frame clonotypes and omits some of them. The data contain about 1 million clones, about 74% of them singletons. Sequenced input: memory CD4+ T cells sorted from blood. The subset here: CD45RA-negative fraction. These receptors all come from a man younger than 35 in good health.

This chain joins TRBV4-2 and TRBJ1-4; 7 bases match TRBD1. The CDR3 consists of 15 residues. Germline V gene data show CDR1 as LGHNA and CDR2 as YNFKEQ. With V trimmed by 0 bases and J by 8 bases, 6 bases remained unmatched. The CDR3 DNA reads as TGTGCCAGCAGCCAAGAAGGGCAGGGGGGAGAAAAACTGTTTTTT. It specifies CASSQEGQGGEKLFF.

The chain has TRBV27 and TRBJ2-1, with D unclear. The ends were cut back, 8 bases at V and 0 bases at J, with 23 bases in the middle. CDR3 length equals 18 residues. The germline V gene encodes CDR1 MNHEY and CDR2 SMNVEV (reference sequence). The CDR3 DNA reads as TGTGCCAGCGCAACTAACCTCGGTCGGGTCGGCTCCTACAATGAGCAGTTCTTC. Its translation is CASATNLGRVGSYNEQFF.

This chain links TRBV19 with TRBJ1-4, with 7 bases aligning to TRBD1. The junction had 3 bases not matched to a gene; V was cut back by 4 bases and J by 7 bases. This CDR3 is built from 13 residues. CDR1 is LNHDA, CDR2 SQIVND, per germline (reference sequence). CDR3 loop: CASSKGAFEKLFF. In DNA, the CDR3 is TGTGCCAGTAGTAAGGGGGCTTTTGAAAAACTGTTTTTT.

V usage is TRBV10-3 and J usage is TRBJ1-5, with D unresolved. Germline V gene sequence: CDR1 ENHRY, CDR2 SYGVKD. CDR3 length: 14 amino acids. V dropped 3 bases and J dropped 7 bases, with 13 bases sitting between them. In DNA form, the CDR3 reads TGTGCCATCAGTGATCAGAGGGATCGGCAGCCCCAGCATTTT. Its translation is CAISDQRDRQPQHF.

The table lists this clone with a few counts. For the CDR3, the DNA is TGTGCCAGCAGCCCAAGGGGGCAGCAAAATTCACCCCTCCACTTT. This translates into CASSPRGQQNSPLHF. The rearrangement uses TRBV7-2 and TRBJ1-6, with 7 bases fitting TRBD1. The germline gives CDR1 SGHTA, CDR2 FQGNSA. V dropped 5 bases and J dropped 7; count of bases not matched to a gene: 8. The CDR3 covers 15 residues.

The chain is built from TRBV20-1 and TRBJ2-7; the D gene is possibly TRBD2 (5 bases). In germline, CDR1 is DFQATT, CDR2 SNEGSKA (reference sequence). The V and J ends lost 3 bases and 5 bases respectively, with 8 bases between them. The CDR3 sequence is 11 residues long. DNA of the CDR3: TGCAGTGCTAGTTCCGGGAACGAGCAGTACTTC. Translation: CSASSGNEQYF.

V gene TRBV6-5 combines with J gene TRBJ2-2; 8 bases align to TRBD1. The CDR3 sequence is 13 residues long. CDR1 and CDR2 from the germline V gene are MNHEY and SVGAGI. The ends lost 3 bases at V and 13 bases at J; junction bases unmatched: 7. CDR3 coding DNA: TGTGCCAGCAGTTATTTTCGGACAGGGATGCTGTTTTTT. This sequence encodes CASSYFRTGMLFF.

The CDR3 is CASSYGSLSPNEQFF. The CDR3 DNA sequence: TGTGCCAGCAGTTACGGGTCCCTTTCCCCCAATGAGCAGTTCTTC. V and J are TRBV6-6 and TRBJ2-1; D gene uncertain. The CDR3 is 15 residues long. V gave up 2 bases and J gave up 6 bases, with 14 bases separating them. The germline V gene has CDR1 MNHNY and CDR2 SVGAGI (reference sequence).

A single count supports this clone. The CDR3 DNA follows: TGCGCCAGCAGCTTGGAACGGGCGGGCACAGATACGCAGTATTTT. It encodes CASSLERAGTDTQYF. The V gene is TRBV5-1, the J gene TRBJ2-3; D remains unclear. This CDR3 comprises 15 residues. Trimming shortened V by 0 bases and J by 1 base, and 9 bases separated the two germline ends. Germline V gene data show CDR1 as SGHRS and CDR2 as YFSETQ.

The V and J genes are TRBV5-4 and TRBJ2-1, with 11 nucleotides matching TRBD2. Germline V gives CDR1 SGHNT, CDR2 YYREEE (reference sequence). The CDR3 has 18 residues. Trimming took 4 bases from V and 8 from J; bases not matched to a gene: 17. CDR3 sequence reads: CASSKVGTSGPYGDEQFF. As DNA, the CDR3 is TGTGCCAGCAGCAAGGTGGGGACTAGCGGCCCCTATGGCGATGAGCAGTTCTTC.

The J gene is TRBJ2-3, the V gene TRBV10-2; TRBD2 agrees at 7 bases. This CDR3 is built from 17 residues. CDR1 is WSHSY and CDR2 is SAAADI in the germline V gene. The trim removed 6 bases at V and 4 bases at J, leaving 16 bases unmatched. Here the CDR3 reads CASSLQGLPGKADTQYF. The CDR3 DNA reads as TGCGCCAGCAGCCTCCAGGGACTACCGGGGAAGGCAGATACGCAGTATTTT.

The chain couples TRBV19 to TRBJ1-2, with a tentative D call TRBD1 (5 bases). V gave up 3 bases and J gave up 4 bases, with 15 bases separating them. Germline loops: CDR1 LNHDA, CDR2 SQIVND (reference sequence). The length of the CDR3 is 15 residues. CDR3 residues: CASSMNTGGVYGYTF. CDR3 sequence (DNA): TGTGCCAGTAGTATGAACACCGGGGGGGTCTATGGCTACACCTTC.

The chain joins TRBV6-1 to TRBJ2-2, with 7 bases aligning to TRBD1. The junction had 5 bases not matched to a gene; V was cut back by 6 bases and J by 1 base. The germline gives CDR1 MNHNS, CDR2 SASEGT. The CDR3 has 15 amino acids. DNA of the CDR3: TGTGCCAGCAGGAGTGGGACAGTGAACACCGGGGAGCTGTTTTTT. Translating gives CASRSGTVNTGELFF.

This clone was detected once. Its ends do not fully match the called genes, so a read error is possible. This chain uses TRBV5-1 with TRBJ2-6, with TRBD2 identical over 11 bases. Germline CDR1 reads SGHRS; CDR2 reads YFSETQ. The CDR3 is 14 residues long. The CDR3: CASSQGVSGRAGYF. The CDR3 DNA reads TGCGCCAGCAGCCAGGGGGTTAGCGGGAGGGCCGGATATTTC.

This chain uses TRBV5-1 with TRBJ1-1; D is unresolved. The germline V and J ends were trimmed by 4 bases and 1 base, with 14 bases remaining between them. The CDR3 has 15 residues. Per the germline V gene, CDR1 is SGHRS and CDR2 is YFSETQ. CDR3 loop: CASSPRSTPNTEAFF. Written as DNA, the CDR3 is TGCGCCAGCAGCCCCCGGTCCACCCCGAACACTGAAGCTTTCTTT.

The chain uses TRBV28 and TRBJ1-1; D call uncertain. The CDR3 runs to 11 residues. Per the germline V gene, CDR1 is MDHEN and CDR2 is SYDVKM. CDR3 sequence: CVTIGNTEAFF. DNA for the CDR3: TGTGTTACGATTGGGAACACTGAAGCTTTCTTT. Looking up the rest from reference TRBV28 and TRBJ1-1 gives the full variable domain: DVKVTQSSRYLVKRTGEKVFLECVQDMDHENMFWYRQDPGLGLRLIYFSYDVKMKEKGDIPEGYSVSREKKERFSLILESASTNQTSMYLCVTIGNTEAFFGQGTRLTVV.

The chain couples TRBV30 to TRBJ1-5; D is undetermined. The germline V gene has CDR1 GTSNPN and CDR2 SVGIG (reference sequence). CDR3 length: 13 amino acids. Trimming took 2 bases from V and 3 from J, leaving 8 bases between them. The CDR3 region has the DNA TGTGCCTGGAGTCGGGCAGACAATCAGCCCCAGCATTTT. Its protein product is CAWSRADNQPQHF.